This TCR beta chain appears in the sequencing data of a study of T cell responses to AZD1222 COVID-19 vaccine. This table comes from immunoSEQ multiplex PCR, and its TCRdb copy is limited to in-frame clones, with some not included. Among over 150,000 clones, around 85% were seen once, and the ten largest hold about 5.1%. Study-level results: The study found vaccine-associated CD4 TCRs spanning spike, dominant at 160-218 and 743-854. Clonal diversity was possibly underestimated; the donors were predominantly white British and more often female. Reportedly, nearly half the spike-specific TCRs target unmutated variant regions.

As to this clone: Its antigen remains unknown.

This CDR3 has 15 amino acids. Unmatched junction bases numbered 7, after V lost 2 bases and J lost 3 bases. Germline values: CDR1 MNHNY, CDR2 SVGAGI (reference sequence). The sample consisted of peripheral blood, taken on day 0 of MenACWY control vaccination. The rearrangement uses TRBV6-6 and TRBJ2-7; 7 bases line up with TRBD2. The source of this sequence is an adult in good health. CDR3 nucleotides: TGTGCCAGCAGTTACGGTGGACTAGTCGACTACGAGCAGTACTTC. Its protein is CASSYGGLVDYEQYF.